The 10 T cell receptor beta chains listed next were all sequenced from one sample in a study of blood T cell repertoires in COVID-19. Produced via immunoSEQ multiplex PCR; TCRdb's table is partial and in-frame only. The sample lists approximately 250,000 clones; roughly 88% were seen once. The sample consisted of peripheral blood. The receptors originated from a woman aged 70 to 79 with COVID-19, enrolled during active disease.

This clone came up once. The J gene is TRBJ1-1, the V gene TRBV12-3 or TRBV12-4, with 12 bases that match TRBD1. V was pared by 6 bases and J by 9 bases, with 5 bases of the junction left unmatched. The CDR3 contains 13 residues. The CDR3 region is CASSRRDRGQAFF. CDR3 DNA: TGTGCCAGCAGCCGGCGGGACAGGGGGCAAGCTTTCTTT.

The chain carries TRBV3-1 (or the pseudogene TRBV3-2) and TRBJ2-7; 9 bases fit TRBD2. With V trimmed by 10 bases and J by 4 bases, 8 bases remained unmatched. Germline assignment: CDR1 LGHDT and CDR2 YNNKEL (reference sequence). The CDR3 has 13 amino acids. The CDR3 DNA is TGTGCCACATCCGGACTAGCGAGGTACGAGCAGTACTTC. It translates to CATSGLARYEQYF.

This clone was seen just once. The V call is TRBV9, the J call TRBJ2-7; D ambiguous. Germline lookup yields CDR1 SGDLS and CDR2 YYNGEE. The length of the CDR3 is 14 residues. V dropped 7 bases and J dropped 2 bases, with 16 bases sitting between them. In nucleotides, the CDR3 is TGTGCCAGCTCCCTTATGGCGGCCACCTACGAGCAGTACTTC. Protein: CASSLMAATYEQYF.

The chain recombines TRBV9 with TRBJ2-5; 9 bases are a match to TRBD1. Unmatched junction bases numbered 9, after V lost 4 bases and J lost 5 bases. The CDR3 sequence is 15 residues long. Germline CDR1 SGDLS, CDR2 YYNGEE. For the CDR3, the DNA is TGTGCCAGCAGCCACGGGACAGGGTCGGCGGAGACCCAGTACTTC. This codes for CASSHGTGSAETQYF.

The J gene is TRBJ2-7, the V gene TRBV6-5, with 9 bases that match TRBD1. This CDR3 spans 14 amino acids. The germline CDR1 and CDR2 sequences are MNHEY and SVGAGI. V trimming: 4 bases; J trimming: 2 bases; junction bases outside the gene matches: 3. The CDR3 coding sequence is TGTGCCAGCAGTTGGGACAGGGAGGCCTACGAGCAGTACTTC. This encodes CASSWDREAYEQYF.

This rearrangement joins TRBV28 to TRBJ2-1; D not resolved. This CDR3 comprises 12 residues. CDR1 MDHEN and CDR2 SYDVKM come from the germline V gene. Between the trimmed V and J ends, which lost 5 bases and 3 bases, there was a span of 5 bases. The chain's CDR3 is CASSASYNEQFF. CDR3 in DNA: TGTGCCAGCAGTGCCAGCTACAATGAGCAGTTCTTC.

The gene calls are TRBV27 and TRBJ1-4; 11 nucleotides line up with TRBD1. Germline V gene sequence: CDR1 MNHEY, CDR2 SMNVEV (reference sequence). V was pared by 7 bases and J by 7 bases, with 14 bases of the junction left unmatched. The CDR3 extends over 17 amino acids. The CDR3 nucleotides are TGTGCCAGCACCCGAGCCGGGACAGGGGGTGGTAGTGAAAAACTGTTTTTT. Translation: CASTRAGTGGGSEKLFF. Combining the CDR3 with reference TRBV27 and TRBJ1-4 gives the whole variable domain EAQVTQNPRYLITVTGKKLTVTCSQNMNHEYMSWYRQDPGLGLRQIYYSMNVEVTDKGDVPEGYKVSRKEKRNFPLILESPSPNQTSLYFCASTRAGTGGGSEKLFFGSGTQLSVL.

The chain uses TRBV15 and TRBJ2-7; D may be TRBD2 (5 bases). This CDR3 has 12 amino acids. Germline lookup yields CDR1 LNHNV and CDR2 YYDKDF (reference sequence). Trimming cost V 5 bases and J 5 bases, with 10 bases left between them. Here the CDR3 DNA reads TGTGCCACCAGCTTAGCGCTCAACGAGCAGTACTTC. Its translation: CATSLALNEQYF.

This chain connects TRBV3-1 (or the pseudogene TRBV3-2) to TRBJ2-5; tentative D call: TRBD1 (6 bases). This CDR3 is built from 15 residues. V was trimmed by 4 bases and J by 2 bases, leaving 14 bases between them. Germline lookup yields CDR1 LGHDT and CDR2 YNNKEL (reference sequence). Here the CDR3 reads CASSLTGPFQETQYF. Here the CDR3 DNA reads TGTGCCAGCAGCCTAACAGGGCCATTTCAAGAGACCCAGTACTTC.

The chain recombines TRBV18 with TRBJ2-1; 11 bases line up with TRBD2. V was clipped by 6 bases and J by 0 bases; unmatched bases: 4. The length of the CDR3 is 16 residues. The germline V gene encodes CDR1 KGHSH and CDR2 LQKENI. CDR3 DNA sequence: TGTGCCAGCTCGACTAGCGGGGCTAGCTCCTACAATGAGCAGTTCTTC. Translated: CASSTSGASSYNEQFF. The full variable domain, with the rest looked up from reference TRBV18 and TRBJ2-1, is NAGVMQNPRHLVRRRGQEARLRCSPMKGHSHVYWYRQLPEEGLKFMVYLQKENIIDESGMPKERFSAEFPKEGPSILRIQQVVRGDSAAYFCASSTSGASSYNEQFFGPGTRLTVL.